A single sample is the source of the 7 T cell receptor beta chains below, sequenced in a study of cytomegalovirus exposure and HLA in healthy donors. PCR was performed using 60 Vbeta and 13 Jbeta primers. The assay was immunoSEQ multiplex PCR, and TCRdb's table has in-frame clones only and misses some. This sample yields approximately 150,000 clones, of which around two thirds are seen a single time; more than 9% belongs to the top ten. Sequenced sample: PBMCs. These receptors were obtained from a man aged 30 to 45 in good health and CMV-seropositive.

The V gene is TRBV27, the J gene TRBJ2-7; TRBD1 agrees at 8 bases. Germline V CDR1 and CDR2: MNHEY, SMNVEV (reference sequence). The CDR3 extends over 15 amino acids. V was clipped by 6 bases and J by 2 bases; unmatched bases: 9. This chain's CDR3 is CASSKTTGGPYEQYF. CDR3 sequence (DNA): TGTGCCAGCAGCAAGACAACAGGGGGGCCCTACGAGCAGTACTTC.

The V and J genes are TRBV27 and TRBJ2-2; 7 nucleotides match TRBD1. Germline V gene data show CDR1 as MNHEY and CDR2 as SMNVEV (reference sequence). CDR3 size: 15 residues. V shed 2 bases and J 5 bases; nucleotides not matched to a gene: 5. CDR3 amino acids: CASSLTGERTGELFF. In DNA form, the CDR3 reads TGTGCCAGCAGTTTAACAGGGGAAAGGACCGGGGAGCTGTTTTTT.

The chain employs TRBV7-9 and TRBJ2-1, with TRBD2 identical over 12 bases. In germline, CDR1 is SEHNR, CDR2 FQNEAQ (reference sequence). J was trimmed by 6 bases and V by 5 bases; bases with no gene match: 5. The CDR3 covers 15 residues. CDR3 protein: CASSPGLAGFNEQFF. CDR3 nucleotides: TGTGCCAGCAGCCCTGGACTAGCGGGATTCAATGAGCAGTTCTTC.

The genes are TRBV5-1 and TRBJ2-4, with 7 bases identical to TRBD2. V trimming: 3 bases; J trimming: 7 bases; junction bases outside the gene matches: 1. Germline CDR1 reads SGHRS; CDR2 reads YFSETQ. The CDR3 covers 12 residues. The CDR3 nucleotides read TGCGCCAGCAGCTCCGGGGGGAACATTCAGTACTTC. Its translation: CASSSGGNIQYF.

V gene TRBV6-1 combines with J gene TRBJ2-3; TRBD1 might be the D (5 bases). The germline gives CDR1 MNHNS, CDR2 SASEGT. The CDR3 loop spans 14 amino acids. Trimming shortened V by 2 bases and J by 3 bases, and 9 bases separated the two germline ends. The CDR3 region has the DNA TGTGCCAGCAGTGAAAAGACAGAGACAGATACGCAGTATTTT. Protein sequence: CASSEKTETDTQYF.

The chain links TRBV5-1 to TRBJ2-5, with D possibly being TRBD2 (6 bases). The J call is in doubt because the DNA end fits TRBJ2-7 better. The CDR3 contains 14 residues. Germline loops: CDR1 SGHRS, CDR2 YFSETQ. The CDR3 nucleotides read TGCGCCAGCAGCTTCGACGGGACTCACTACGAGCAGTACTTC. It is translated as CASSFDGTHYEQYF.

In regard to this clone: Other DNA sequences in this specimen translate into the identical CDR3. The chain combines TRBV2 with TRBJ2-3; D possibly corresponds to TRBD1 (5 bases). V dropped 6 bases and J dropped 5 bases, with 9 bases sitting between them. This CDR3 is built from 12 residues. Germline V CDR1 and CDR2: SNHLY, FYNNEI. The CDR3 DNA sequence: TGTGCCAGCAGAGGGCAGGGAGATACGCAGTATTTT. Its translation: CASRGQGDTQYF.